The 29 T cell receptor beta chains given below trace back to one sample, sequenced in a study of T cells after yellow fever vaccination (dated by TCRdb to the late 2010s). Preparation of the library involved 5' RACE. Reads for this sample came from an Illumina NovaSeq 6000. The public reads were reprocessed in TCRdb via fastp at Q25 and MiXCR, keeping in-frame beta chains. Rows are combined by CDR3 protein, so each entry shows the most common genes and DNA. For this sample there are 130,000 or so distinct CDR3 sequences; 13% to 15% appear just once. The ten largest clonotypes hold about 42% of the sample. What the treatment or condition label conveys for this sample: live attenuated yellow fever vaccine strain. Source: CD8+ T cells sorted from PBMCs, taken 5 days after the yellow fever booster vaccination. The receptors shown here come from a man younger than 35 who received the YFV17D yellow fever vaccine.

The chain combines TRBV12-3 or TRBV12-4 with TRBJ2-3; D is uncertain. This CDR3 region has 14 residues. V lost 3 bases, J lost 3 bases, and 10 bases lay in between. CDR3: CASSFIVRTDTQYF. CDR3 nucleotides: TGTGCCAGCAGTTTCATTGTCAGGACAGATACGCAGTATTTT.

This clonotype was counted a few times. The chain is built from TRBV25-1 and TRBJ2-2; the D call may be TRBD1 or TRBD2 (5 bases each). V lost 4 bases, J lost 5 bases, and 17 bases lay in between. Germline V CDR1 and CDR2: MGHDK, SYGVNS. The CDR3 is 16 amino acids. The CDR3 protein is CASSGSGTGGTGELFF. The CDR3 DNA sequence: TGTGCCAGCAGTGGCTCCGGGACCGGTGGTACCGGGGAGCTGTTTTTT.

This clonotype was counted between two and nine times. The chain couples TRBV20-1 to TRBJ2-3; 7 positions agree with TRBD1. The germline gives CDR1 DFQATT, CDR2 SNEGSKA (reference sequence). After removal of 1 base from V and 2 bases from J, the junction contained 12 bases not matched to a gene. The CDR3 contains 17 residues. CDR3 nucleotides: TGCAGTGCTAGAGTCCCCCGGGCAGGGGGAGACACAGATACGCAGTATTTT. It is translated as CSARVPRAGGDTDTQYF.

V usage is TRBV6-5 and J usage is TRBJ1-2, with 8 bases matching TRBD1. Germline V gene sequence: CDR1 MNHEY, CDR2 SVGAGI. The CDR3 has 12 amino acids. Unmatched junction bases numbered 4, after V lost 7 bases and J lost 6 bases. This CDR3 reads CASTQGANGYTF. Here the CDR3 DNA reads TGTGCCAGCACCCAGGGGGCGAATGGCTACACCTTC.

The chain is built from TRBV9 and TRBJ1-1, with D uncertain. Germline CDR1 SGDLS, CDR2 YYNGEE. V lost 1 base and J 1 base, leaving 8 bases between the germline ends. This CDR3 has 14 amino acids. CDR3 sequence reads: CASSVTAGNTEAFF. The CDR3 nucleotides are TGTGCCAGCAGCGTAACCGCGGGGAACACTGAAGCTTTCTTT.

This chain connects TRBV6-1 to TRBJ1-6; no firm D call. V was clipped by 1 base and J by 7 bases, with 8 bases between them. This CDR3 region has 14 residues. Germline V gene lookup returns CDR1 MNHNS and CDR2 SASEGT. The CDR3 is CASSEVQKNSPLHF. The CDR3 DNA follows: TGTGCCAGCAGTGAAGTACAGAAGAATTCACCCCTCCACTTT.

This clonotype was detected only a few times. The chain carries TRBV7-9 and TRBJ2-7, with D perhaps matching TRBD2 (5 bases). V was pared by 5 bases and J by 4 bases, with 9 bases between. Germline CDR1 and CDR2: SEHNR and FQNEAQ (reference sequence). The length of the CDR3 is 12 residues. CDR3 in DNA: TGTGCCAGCAGCCCGCGGGCATACGAGCAGTACTTC. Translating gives CASSPRAYEQYF.

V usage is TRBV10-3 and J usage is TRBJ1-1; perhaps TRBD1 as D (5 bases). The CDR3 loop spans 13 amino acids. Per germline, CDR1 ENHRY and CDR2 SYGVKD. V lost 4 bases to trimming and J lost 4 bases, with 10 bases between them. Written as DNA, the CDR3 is TGTGCCATCAGTGGACCCGGGGGCACTGAAGCTTTCTTT. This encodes CAISGPGGTEAFF.

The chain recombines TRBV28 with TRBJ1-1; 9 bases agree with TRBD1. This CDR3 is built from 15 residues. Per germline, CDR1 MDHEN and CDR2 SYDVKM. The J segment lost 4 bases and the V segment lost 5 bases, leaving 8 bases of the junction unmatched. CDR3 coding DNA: TGTGCCAGCAGTGGAACCGGGACAGGGCGCACTGAAGCTTTCTTT. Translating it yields CASSGTGTGRTEAFF.

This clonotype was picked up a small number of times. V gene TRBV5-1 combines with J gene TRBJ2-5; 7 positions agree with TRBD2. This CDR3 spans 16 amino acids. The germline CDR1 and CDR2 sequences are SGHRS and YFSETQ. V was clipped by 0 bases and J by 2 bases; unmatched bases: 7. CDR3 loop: CASSLGLLAAQETQYF. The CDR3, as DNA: TGCGCCAGCAGCTTGGGTCTCCTAGCGGCGCAAGAGACCCAGTACTTC.

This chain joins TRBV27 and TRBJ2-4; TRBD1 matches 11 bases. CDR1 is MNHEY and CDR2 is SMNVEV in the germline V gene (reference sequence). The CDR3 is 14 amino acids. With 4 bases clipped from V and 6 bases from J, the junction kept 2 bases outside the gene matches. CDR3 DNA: TGTGCCAGCAGTTCCGGGACAGGGGGAAACATTCAGTACTTC. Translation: CASSSGTGGNIQYF.

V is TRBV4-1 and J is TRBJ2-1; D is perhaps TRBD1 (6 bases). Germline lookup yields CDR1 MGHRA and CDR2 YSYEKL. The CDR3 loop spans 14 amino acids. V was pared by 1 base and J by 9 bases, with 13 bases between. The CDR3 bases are TGCGCCAGCAGCCAAGGATCAGGGGTGTTTGAGCAGTTCTTC. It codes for CASSQGSGVFEQFF.

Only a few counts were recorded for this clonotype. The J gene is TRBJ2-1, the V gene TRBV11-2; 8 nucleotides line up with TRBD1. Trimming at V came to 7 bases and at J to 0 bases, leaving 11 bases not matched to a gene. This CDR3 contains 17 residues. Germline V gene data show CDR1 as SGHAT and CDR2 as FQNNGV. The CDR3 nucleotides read TGTGCCAGCACCGAGAGGACAGGGCGTAGCTCCTACAATGAGCAGTTCTTC. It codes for CASTERTGRSSYNEQFF.

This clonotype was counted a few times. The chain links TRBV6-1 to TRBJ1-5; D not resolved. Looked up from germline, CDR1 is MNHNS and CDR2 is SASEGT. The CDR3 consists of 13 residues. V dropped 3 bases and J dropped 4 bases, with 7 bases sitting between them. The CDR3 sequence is CASSEETNQPQHF. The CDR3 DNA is TGTGCCAGCAGTGAGGAGACTAATCAGCCCCAGCATTTT.

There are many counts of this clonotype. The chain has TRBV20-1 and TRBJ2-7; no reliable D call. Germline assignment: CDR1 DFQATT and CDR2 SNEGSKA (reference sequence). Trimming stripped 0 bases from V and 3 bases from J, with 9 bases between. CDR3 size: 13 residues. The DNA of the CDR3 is TGCAGTGCTAGAGATGGGAAAGGCTACGAGCAGTACTTC. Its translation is CSARDGKGYEQYF.

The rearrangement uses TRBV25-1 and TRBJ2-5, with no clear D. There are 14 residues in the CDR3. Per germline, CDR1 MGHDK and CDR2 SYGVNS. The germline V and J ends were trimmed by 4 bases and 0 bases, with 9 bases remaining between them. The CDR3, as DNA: TGTGCCAGCAGTGTCCCCGGGTACCAAGAGACCCAGTACTTC. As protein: CASSVPGYQETQYF.

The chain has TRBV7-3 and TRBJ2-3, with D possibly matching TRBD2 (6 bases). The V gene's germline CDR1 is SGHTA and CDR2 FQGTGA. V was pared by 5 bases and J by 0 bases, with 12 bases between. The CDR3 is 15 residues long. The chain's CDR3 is CASSPRDLSTDTQYF. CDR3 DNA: TGTGCCAGCAGCCCGCGGGACCTGAGCACAGATACGCAGTATTTT.

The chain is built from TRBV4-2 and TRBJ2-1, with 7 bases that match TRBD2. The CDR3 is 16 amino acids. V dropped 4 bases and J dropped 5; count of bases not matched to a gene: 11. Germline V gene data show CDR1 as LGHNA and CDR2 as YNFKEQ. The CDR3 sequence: CASSLNWGGSDNEQFF. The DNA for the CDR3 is TGTGCCAGCAGCCTCAATTGGGGGGGATCCGACAATGAGCAGTTCTTC.

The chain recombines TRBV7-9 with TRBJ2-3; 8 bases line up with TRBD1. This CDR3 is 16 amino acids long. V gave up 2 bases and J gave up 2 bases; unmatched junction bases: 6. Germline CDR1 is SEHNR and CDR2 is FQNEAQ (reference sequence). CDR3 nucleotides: TGTGCCAGCAGCTTACCAGGGGGCGAAGACACAGATACGCAGTATTTT. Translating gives CASSLPGGEDTDTQYF. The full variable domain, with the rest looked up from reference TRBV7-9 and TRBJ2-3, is DTGVSQNPRHKITKRGQNVTFRCDPISEHNRLYWYRQTLGQGPEFLTYFQNEAQLEKSRLLSDRFSAERPKGSFSTLEIQRTEQGDSAMYLCASSLPGGEDTDTQYFGPGTRLTVL.

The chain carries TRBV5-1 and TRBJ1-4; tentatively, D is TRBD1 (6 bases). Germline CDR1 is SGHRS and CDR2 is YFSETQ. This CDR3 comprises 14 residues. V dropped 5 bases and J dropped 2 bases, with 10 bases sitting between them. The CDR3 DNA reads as TGCGCCAGCAGTCTCCAGGGGACTAATGAAAAACTGTTTTTT. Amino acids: CASSLQGTNEKLFF.

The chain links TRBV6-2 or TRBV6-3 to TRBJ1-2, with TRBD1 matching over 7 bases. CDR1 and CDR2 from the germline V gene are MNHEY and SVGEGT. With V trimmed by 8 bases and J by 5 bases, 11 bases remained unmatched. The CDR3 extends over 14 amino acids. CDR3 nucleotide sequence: TGTGCCAGCGAGCCGGGGACAGCCTATTATGGCTACACCTTC. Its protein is CASEPGTAYYGYTF.

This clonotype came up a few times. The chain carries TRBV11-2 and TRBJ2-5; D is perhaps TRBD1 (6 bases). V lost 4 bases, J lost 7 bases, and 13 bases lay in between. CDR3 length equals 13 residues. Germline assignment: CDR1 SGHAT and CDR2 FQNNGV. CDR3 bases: TGTGCCAGCAGCTCAAACAACAGGGCGACCCAGTACTTC. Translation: CASSSNNRATQYF.

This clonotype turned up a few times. The CDR3 loop reads CASSASGGATQETQYF. As DNA, the CDR3 is TGTGCCAGCAGCGCCTCAGGCGGGGCCACGCAAGAGACCCAGTACTTC. The J gene is TRBJ2-5, the V gene TRBV9; D may be TRBD2 (6 bases). The CDR3 is 16 residues long. The V gene's germline CDR1 is SGDLS and CDR2 YYNGEE. The ends were cut back, 3 bases at V and 2 bases at J, with 17 bases in the middle.

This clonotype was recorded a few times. In DNA form, the CDR3 reads TGCGCCAGCAGCCAAGATTACTGGGGGCCTAGCACAGATACGCAGTATTTT. The encoded protein is CASSQDYWGPSTDTQYF. V usage is TRBV4-1 and J usage is TRBJ2-3; tentatively, D is TRBD1 (6 bases). Germline CDR1 reads MGHRA; CDR2 reads YSYEKL. Trimming stripped 0 bases from V and 0 bases from J, with 13 bases between. The CDR3 spans 17 residues.

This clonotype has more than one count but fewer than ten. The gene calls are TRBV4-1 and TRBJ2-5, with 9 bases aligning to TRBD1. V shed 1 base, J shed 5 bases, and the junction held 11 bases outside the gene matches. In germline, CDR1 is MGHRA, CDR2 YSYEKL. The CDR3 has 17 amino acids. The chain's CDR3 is CASSQAPVGTGIETQYF. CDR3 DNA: TGCGCCAGCAGCCAAGCCCCCGTCGGGACAGGGATTGAGACCCAGTACTTC.

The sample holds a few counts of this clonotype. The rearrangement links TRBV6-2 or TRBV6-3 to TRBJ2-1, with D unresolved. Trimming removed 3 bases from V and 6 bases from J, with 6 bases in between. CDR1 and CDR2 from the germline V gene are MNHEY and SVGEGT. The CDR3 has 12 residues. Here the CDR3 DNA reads TGTGCCAGCAGTTATCCGACCAATGAGCAGTTCTTC. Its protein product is CASSYPTNEQFF.

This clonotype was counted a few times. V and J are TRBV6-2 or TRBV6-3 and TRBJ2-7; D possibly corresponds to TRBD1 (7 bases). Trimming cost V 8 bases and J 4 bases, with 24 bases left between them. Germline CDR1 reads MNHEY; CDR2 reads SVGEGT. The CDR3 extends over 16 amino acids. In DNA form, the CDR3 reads TGTGCCAGCGCCGCACGCGGAGGGACAGTGCCATACGAGCAGTACTTC. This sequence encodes CASAARGGTVPYEQYF.

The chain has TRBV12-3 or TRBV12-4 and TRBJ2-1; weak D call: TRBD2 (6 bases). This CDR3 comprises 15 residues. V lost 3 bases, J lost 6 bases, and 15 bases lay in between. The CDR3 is CASSFGQGLGNEQFF. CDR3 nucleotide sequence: TGTGCCAGCAGTTTTGGGCAGGGACTTGGCAATGAGCAGTTCTTC.

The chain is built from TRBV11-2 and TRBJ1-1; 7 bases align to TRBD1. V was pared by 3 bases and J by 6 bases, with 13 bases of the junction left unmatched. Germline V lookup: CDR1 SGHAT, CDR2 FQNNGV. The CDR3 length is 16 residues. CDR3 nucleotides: TGTGCCAGCAGCTTCCTGGGACAGCGGCCCGGGGCTGAAGCTTTCTTT. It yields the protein CASSFLGQRPGAEAFF.